The clone carrying this TCR beta chain was counted at least ten times. Its antigen remains unidentified. This record comes from a study of T-cell reconstitution after alpha-beta-depleted transplantation in children. Study results and caveats: Once a year had passed after transplant, T-cell counts and diversity came mostly from newly produced T cells. About two months after transplant, alpha-beta T cells reportedly came from several hundred expanded graft clones. The study traced high day-60 TCRbeta diversity in some patients to surviving recipient T cells and thymic progenitors.

The V end was cut by 6 bases, the J end by 0 bases, with 5 bases between. CDR3 length: 11 amino acids. Germline assignment: CDR1 DFQATT and CDR2 SNEGSKA (reference sequence). Unique molecular identifiers were used in preparing the TCRbeta library. Via MiXCR, TCRdb re-called the PCR reads, giving one row per CDR3 protein. Seen here are 90,000 to 100,000 distinct CDR3 sequences, 23% observed once, and the top ten hold about 21%. The genes are TRBV20-1 and TRBJ1-1; D gene uncertain. This TCR was recovered from a boy aged 2 to 9 with acute lymphoblastic leukemia, due to receive a stem cell transplant. Sample: PBMCs, taken before TCRalphabeta/CD19-depleted stem cell transplant. In nucleotides, the CDR3 is TGCAGTGCGACCATGAACACTGAAGCTTTCTTT. Its protein product is CSATMNTEAFF.